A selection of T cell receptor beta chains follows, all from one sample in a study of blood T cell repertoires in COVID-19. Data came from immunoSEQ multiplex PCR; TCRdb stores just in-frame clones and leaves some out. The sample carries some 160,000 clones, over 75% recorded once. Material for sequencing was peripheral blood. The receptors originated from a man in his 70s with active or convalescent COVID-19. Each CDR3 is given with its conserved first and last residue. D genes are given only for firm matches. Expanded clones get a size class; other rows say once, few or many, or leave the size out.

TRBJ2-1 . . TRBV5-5 CASSLRSSSSYNEQFF TGTGCCAGCAGCTTGCGGTCTTCGAGCTCCTACAATGAGCAGTTCTTC
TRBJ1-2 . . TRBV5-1 CASSLDEHRETGYTF TGCGCCAGCAGCTTGGATGAACACAGGGAGACTGGCTACACCTTC
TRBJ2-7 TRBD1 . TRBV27 CASRRTGTYEQYF TGTGCCAGCAGGCGGACAGGGACCTACGAGCAGTACTTC
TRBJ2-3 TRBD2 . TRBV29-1 CSASSSGSTDTQYF TGCAGCGCCTCCTCTAGCGGTTCCACAGATACGCAGTATTTT
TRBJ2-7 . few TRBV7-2 CASSLGGTATYEQYF TGTGCCAGCAGCCTAGGAGGGACTGCGACTTACGAGCAGTACTTC
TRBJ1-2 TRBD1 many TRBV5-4 CASSLAGGGGYTF TGTGCCAGCAGCTTGGCAGGGGGCGGTGGCTACACCTTC
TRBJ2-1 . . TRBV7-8 CASTSDIGIHNEQFF TGTGCCAGCACCTCTGACATCGGGATCCACAATGAGCAGTTCTTC
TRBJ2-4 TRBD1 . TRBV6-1 CASSGRRDRGGWTKNIQYF TGTGCCAGCAGTGGGCGGAGGGACAGGGGGGGGTGGACCAAAAACATTCAGTACTTC
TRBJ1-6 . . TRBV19 CASSFGQHNSPLHF TGTGCCAGTAGTTTTGGACAGCATAATTCACCCCTCCACTTT
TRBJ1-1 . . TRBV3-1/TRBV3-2 CASSQKQGWPEAFF TGTGCCAGCAGCCAAAAACAGGGTTGGCCTGAAGCTTTCTTT
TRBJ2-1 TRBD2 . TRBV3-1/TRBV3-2 CASSPSGSWNEQFF TGTGCCAGCAGCCCTAGCGGGAGTTGGAATGAGCAGTTCTTC
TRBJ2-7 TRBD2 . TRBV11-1 CASSLGGVWDSYEQYF TGTGCCAGCAGCCTCGGGGGGGTTTGGGACTCCTACGAGCAGTACTTC
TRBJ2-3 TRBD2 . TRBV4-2 CASSPPGTSGPQYF TGTGCCAGCAGCCCACCCGGGACTAGCGGACCGCAGTATTTT
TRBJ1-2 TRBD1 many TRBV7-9 CASSRGQGHGYTF TGTGCCAGCAGTCGCGGACAGGGACATGGCTACACCTTC
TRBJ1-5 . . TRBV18 CASSRDKGDQPQHF TGTGCCAGCTCACGAGATAAGGGGGATCAGCCCCAGCATTTT
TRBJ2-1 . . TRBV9 CASSVATGTYYNEQFF TGTGCCAGCAGCGTGGCTACCGGGACATATTACAATGAGCAGTTCTTC
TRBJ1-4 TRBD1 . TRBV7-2 CASSPQGGSEKLFF TGTGCCAGCAGCCCACAGGGGGGGAGTGAAAAACTGTTTTTT
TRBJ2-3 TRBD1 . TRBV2 CASGGQGAADTQYF TGTGCCAGCGGGGGACAGGGGGCGGCAGATACGCAGTATTTT
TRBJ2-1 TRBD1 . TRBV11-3 CASSKTPGQGSNEQFF TGTGCCAGCAGCAAAACTCCGGGACAGGGATCCAATGAGCAGTTCTTC
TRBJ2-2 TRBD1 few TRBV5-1 CASSWGQGVGNTGELFF TGCGCCAGCAGCTGGGGACAGGGGGTCGGGAACACCGGGGAGCTGTTTTTT
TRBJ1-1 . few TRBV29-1 CSVDTPQSRRTEAFF TGCAGCGTTGATACCCCACAAAGTCGGAGAACTGAAGCTTTCTTT
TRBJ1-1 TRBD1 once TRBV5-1 CASSSDRGFEAFF TGCGCCAGCAGCTCAGACAGGGGCTTTGAAGCTTTCTTT
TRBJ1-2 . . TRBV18 CASSQLGEKDYGYTF TGTGCCAGCTCACAGCTCGGGGAAAAGGACTATGGCTACACCTTC
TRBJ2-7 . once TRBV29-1 CSVGQRWYEQYF TGCAGCGTTGGCCAGCGCTGGTACGAGCAGTACTTC
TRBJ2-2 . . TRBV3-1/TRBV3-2 CASSQSNSQGRDGGTGELFF TGTGCCAGCAGCCAATCAAATTCACAGGGTAGGGACGGCGGCACCGGGGAGCTGTTTTTT
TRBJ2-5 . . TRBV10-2 CASSEEPRETQYF TGCGCCAGCAGTGAGGAACCGAGGGAGACCCAGTACTTC
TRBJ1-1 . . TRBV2 CASSEAGSTEAFF TGTGCCAGCAGTGAAGCGGGGAGCACTGAAGCTTTCTTT
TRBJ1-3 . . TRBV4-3 CASSHQTEGNTIYF TGCGCCAGCAGCCACCAGACAGAAGGAAACACCATATATTTT
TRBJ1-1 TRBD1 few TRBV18 CASSPRLSSGTGATEAFF TGTGCCAGCTCACCCCGACTTAGTTCCGGGACAGGGGCCACTGAAGCTTTCTTT
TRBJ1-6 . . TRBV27 CASSLEWGDSPLHF TGTGCCAGCAGTTTGGAATGGGGGGATTCACCCCTCCACTTT
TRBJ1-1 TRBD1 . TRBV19 CASKSGTGWDTEAFF TGTGCCAGTAAATCTGGGACAGGGTGGGACACTGAAGCTTTCTTT
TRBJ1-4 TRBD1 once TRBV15 CATSRTGENEKLFF TGTGCCACCAGCAGGACAGGGGAAAATGAAAAACTGTTTTTT
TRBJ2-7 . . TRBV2 CASTARVYEQYF TGTGCCTCCACGGCCAGGGTGTACGAGCAGTACTTC
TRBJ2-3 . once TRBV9 CASSAGAGRFGTDTQYF TGTGCCAGCAGCGCAGGAGCGGGCAGGTTCGGCACAGATACGCAGTATTTT
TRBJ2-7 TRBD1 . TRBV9 CASSQIRDSEQYF TGTGCCAGCAGCCAAATCCGGGACAGCGAGCAGTACTTC
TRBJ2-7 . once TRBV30 CAWSLGGYEQYF TGTGCCTGGAGCCTAGGGGGATACGAGCAGTACTTC
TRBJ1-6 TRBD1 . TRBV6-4 CASHTGDTPNNSPLHF TGTGCCAGCCATACAGGGGACACCCCCAATAATTCACCCCTCCACTTT
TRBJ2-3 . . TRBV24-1 CATSDPTGFPDTQYF TGTGCCACCAGTGATCCTACAGGGTTCCCAGATACGCAGTATTTT
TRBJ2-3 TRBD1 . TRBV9 CASSARQGGTDTQYF TGTGCCAGCAGCGCAAGACAGGGGGGGACAGATACGCAGTATTTT
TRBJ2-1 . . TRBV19 CASSIVSAEAYNEQFF TGTGCCAGTAGTATAGTCTCAGCGGAGGCCTACAATGAGCAGTTCTTC
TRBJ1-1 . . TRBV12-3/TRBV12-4 CASTLGGADEAFF TGTGCCAGCACCTTGGGGGGGGCCGATGAAGCTTTCTTT
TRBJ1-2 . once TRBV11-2 CASSTRQLPSGYTF TGTGCCAGCAGCACCCGACAGCTCCCCTCTGGCTACACCTTC
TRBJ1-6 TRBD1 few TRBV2 CASMGVTGGDSPLHF TGTGCCAGCATGGGGGTGACAGGGGGAGATTCACCCCTCCACTTT
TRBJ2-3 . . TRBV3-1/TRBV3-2 CASSQAGASTDTQYF TGTGCCAGCAGCCAGGCAGGGGCTAGCACAGATACGCAGTATTTT
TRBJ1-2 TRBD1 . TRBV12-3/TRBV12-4 CASRSQGGGYTF TGTGCCAGCAGATCCCAGGGGGGAGGCTACACCTTC
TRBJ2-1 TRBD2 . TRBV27 CASSLWGGRTSYNEQFF TGTGCCAGCAGTTTATGGGGCGGGAGGACCTCCTACAATGAGCAGTTCTTC
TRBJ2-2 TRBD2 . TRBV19 CASSISSGRWDTGELFF TGTGCCAGTAGTATAAGTAGCGGGAGATGGGACACCGGGGAGCTGTTTTTT
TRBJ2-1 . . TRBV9 CASSGGAGALNEQFF TGTGCCAGCAGCGGGGGGGCGGGAGCTCTCAATGAGCAGTTCTTC
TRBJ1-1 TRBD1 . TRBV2 CASSGQSNTEAFF TGTGCCAGTTCGGGACAGTCTAACACTGAAGCTTTCTTT
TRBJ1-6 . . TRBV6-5 CASSNRVSNSPLHF TGTGCCAGCAGCAACAGGGTCTCTAATTCACCCCTCCACTTT
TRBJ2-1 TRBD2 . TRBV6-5 CASKLGGNGYNEQFF TGTGCCAGCAAACTGGGAGGGAACGGGTACAATGAGCAGTTCTTC
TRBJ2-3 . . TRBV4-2 CASSQVIVARNTQYF TGTGCCAGCAGCCAAGTTATAGTAGCGCGTAATACGCAGTATTTT
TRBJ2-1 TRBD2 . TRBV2 CASSDSDGRKAEQFF TGTGCCAGCAGCGATAGTGACGGGAGGAAAGCTGAGCAGTTCTTC
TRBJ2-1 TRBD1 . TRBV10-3 CASEGQTNNEQFF TGTGCCTCTGAGGGACAGACAAACAATGAGCAGTTCTTC
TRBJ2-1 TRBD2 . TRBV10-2 CASSAAGTTWDNEQFF TGCGCCAGCAGTGCTGCCGGGACTACCTGGGACAATGAGCAGTTCTTC